The 16 T cell receptor beta chains reported below all come from one sample, sequenced in a study of blood T cell repertoires in COVID-19. Data came from immunoSEQ multiplex PCR; TCRdb stores just in-frame clones and leaves some out. The sample has some 150,000 clones, under 90% seen once. The sequencing input was peripheral blood. The receptors here all came from a human donor in a cohort sampled during active COVID-19.

V and J are TRBV27 and TRBJ2-7, with TRBD1 matching over 7 bases. The germline CDR1 and CDR2 sequences are MNHEY and SMNVEV (reference sequence). CDR3 length equals 12 residues. V lost 3 bases to trimming and J lost 6 bases; unmatched junction nucleotides: 2. CDR3 amino acids: CASSFPGGEQYF. DNA of the CDR3: TGTGCCAGCAGTTTCCCAGGGGGCGAGCAGTACTTC.

The gene calls are TRBV5-4 and TRBJ1-3, with TRBD1 as a possible D gene (6 bases). The CDR3 sequence is 15 residues long. Deletions cut 3 bases from V and 4 bases from J, with 14 bases between. Germline-derived CDR1 and CDR2 are SGHNT and YYREEE (reference sequence). For the CDR3, the DNA is TGTGCCAGCAGCTCGGACGGTAGGGGGGGAAACACCATATATTTT. It is translated as CASSSDGRGGNTIYF.

The rearrangement uses TRBV6-1 and TRBJ2-3, with D possibly being TRBD2 (6 bases). There are 17 residues in the CDR3. From germline, CDR1 is MNHNS and CDR2 SASEGT. Trimming pared 4 bases from V and 6 bases from J, leaving 23 bases between. CDR3 DNA sequence: TGTGCCAGCAGTGGGTCCCTGGGAAGCCTAGGAGGGGATACGCAGTATTTT. It specifies CASSGSLGSLGGDTQYF.

The chain carries TRBV5-4 and TRBJ2-5; tentative D call: TRBD1 (5 bases). This CDR3 is 13 amino acids long. V lost 7 bases, J lost 0 bases, and 10 bases lay in between. The germline V gene encodes CDR1 SGHNT and CDR2 YYREEE (reference sequence). CDR3 nucleotides: TGTGCCAGCGCTCCAGGGTACCAAGAGACCCAGTACTTC. Protein product: CASAPGYQETQYF. The full variable domain, rest sourced from reference TRBV5-4 and TRBJ2-5, is ETGVTQSPTHLIKTRGQQVTLRCSSQSGHNTVSWYQQALGQGPQFIFQYYREEENGRGNFPPRFSGLQFPNYSSELNVNALELDDSALYLCASAPGYQETQYFGPGTRLLVL.

The chain employs TRBV5-1 and TRBJ2-2, with unresolved D. Germline V gene data show CDR1 as SGHRS and CDR2 as YFSETQ. CDR3 size: 14 residues. Between the trimmed V and J ends, which lost 0 bases and 6 bases, there was a span of 9 bases. The CDR3: CASSLAQGAGELFF. In DNA form, the CDR3 reads TGCGCCAGCAGCTTGGCCCAAGGAGCCGGGGAGCTGTTTTTT.

This sequence joins TRBV12-3 or TRBV12-4 and TRBJ1-5, with a tentative D call TRBD1 (5 bases). The CDR3 runs 13 residues. V was trimmed by 2 bases and J by 5 bases, leaving 7 bases between them. The CDR3 DNA reads as TGTGCCAGCAGTTTAACGGGGGATCAGCCCCAGCATTTT. It is translated as CASSLTGDQPQHF.

The rearrangement uses TRBV2 and TRBJ2-5; D gene unclear. Germline V lookup: CDR1 SNHLY, CDR2 FYNNEI. This CDR3 region has 13 residues. V was shortened by 2 bases and J by 11 bases, with 15 bases between the two germline ends. CDR3 sequence (DNA): TGTGCCAGCAGTGAAAACGCCGAGTACCGGCAGTACTTC. Protein sequence: CASSENAEYRQYF.

The chain is built from TRBV30 and TRBJ2-3; TRBD2 matches 15 bases. Germline V gene lookup returns CDR1 GTSNPN and CDR2 SVGIG (reference sequence). V dropped 2 bases and J dropped 10; count of bases not matched to a gene: 10. The CDR3 contains 16 residues. CDR3 protein: CAWSSGLAGGKIAQYF. The CDR3 DNA follows: TGTGCCTGGAGTTCGGGACTAGCGGGGGGAAAGATTGCGCAGTATTTT.

The CDR3, as DNA: TGTGCCAGCAGCCTCCTAATCGGACACCAGTACTTC. Encoded protein: CASSLLIGHQYF. The V gene is TRBV28, the J gene TRBJ2-5; D might be TRBD1 (5 bases). V was shortened by 6 bases and J by 10 bases, with 15 bases between the two germline ends. CDR3 length equals 12 residues. Per the germline V gene, CDR1 is MDHEN and CDR2 is SYDVKM.

This clone was counted only a few times. The CDR3 region is CASNFGTGVGYTF. The DNA of the CDR3 is TGTGCCAGCAATTTTGGGACAGGGGTTGGCTACACCTTC. This chain connects TRBV12-3 or TRBV12-4 to TRBJ1-2, with 10 positions matching TRBD1. This CDR3 spans 13 amino acids. V dropped 7 bases and J dropped 7; count of bases not matched to a gene: 6.

The V call is TRBV19, the J call TRBJ1-5, with D unresolved. V lost 7 bases and J 7 bases, leaving 20 bases between the germline ends. The CDR3 has 15 amino acids. Germline CDR1 LNHDA, CDR2 SQIVND (reference sequence). CDR3 nucleotides: TGTGCCAGTACTTACTCGGTGGAAACGGGGCAGCCCCAGCATTTT. Amino acids: CASTYSVETGQPQHF.

This sequence joins TRBV11-3 and TRBJ2-3; the match to TRBD2 covers 10 bases. The CDR3 length is 16 residues. Germline CDR1 reads SGHNT; CDR2 reads YENEEA. V shed 5 bases and J 5 bases; nucleotides not matched to a gene: 10. CDR3 protein: CASSVGAGGPEDTQYF. CDR3 nucleotides: TGTGCCAGCAGCGTGGGAGCGGGGGGGCCTGAAGATACGCAGTATTTT.

This clone has more than one count but fewer than ten. The CDR3 protein is CSVVRVGTGELFF. The CDR3 DNA follows: TGCAGCGTTGTTCGGGTTGGAACCGGGGAGCTGTTTTTT. This sequence joins TRBV29-1 and TRBJ2-2; unclear D gene. Trimming stripped 4 bases from V and 5 bases from J, with 11 bases between. Germline V lookup: CDR1 SQVTM, CDR2 ANQGSEA. This CDR3 region has 13 residues.

The V and J genes are TRBV7-2 and TRBJ2-7, with 9 bases lining up with TRBD2. The CDR3 is 17 residues long. J gave up 1 base and V 2 bases, and 9 bases lay outside the gene matches. The germline gives CDR1 SGHTA, CDR2 FQGNSA. The CDR3 is CASSLLAGGVESYEQYF. The CDR3 DNA is TGTGCCAGCAGCTTACTCGCGGGGGGGGTCGAGTCCTACGAGCAGTACTTC.

The chain couples TRBV5-1 to TRBJ2-7, with TRBD2 identical over 11 bases. Germline lookup yields CDR1 SGHRS and CDR2 YFSETQ. V was pared by 1 base and J by 1 base, with 4 bases of the junction left unmatched. The CDR3 runs to 16 residues. This chain's CDR3 is CASSLFLAGGSYEQYF. CDR3 in DNA: TGCGCCAGCAGCTTGTTCCTAGCGGGGGGATCCTACGAGCAGTACTTC.

As regards this clone: The junction departs from germline at one end; a sequencing error may be responsible. The chain has TRBV5-1 and TRBJ2-7; the match to TRBD2 covers 15 bases. This CDR3 has 17 residues. Germline lookup yields CDR1 SGHRS and CDR2 YFSETQ. The CDR3 region is CASSLGLAGGKEIFPTF. Written as DNA, the CDR3 is TGCGCCAGCAGCCTCGGACTAGCGGGGGGGAAAGAAATATTCCCGACCTTC.